The 22 T cell receptor beta chains given below trace back to one sample, sequenced in a study of T cell responses to AZD1222 COVID-19 vaccine. The method was immunoSEQ multiplex PCR; TCRdb's version includes in-frame clones alone and lacks a portion of them. The sample lists some 130,000 clones, 88% occurring once. This sample comprised peripheral blood, obtained on day 0 of AZD1222 vaccination. Source of these receptors: an adult in good health.

The chain uses TRBV5-1 and TRBJ1-4; D is possibly TRBD1 (6 bases). This CDR3 contains 14 residues. Germline V CDR1 and CDR2: SGHRS, YFSETQ. The V gene lost 0 bases and the J gene lost 6 bases, with 9 bases spanning the gap. CDR3 protein: CASSLVAGDEKLFF. The CDR3 nucleotides read TGCGCCAGCAGCTTGGTGGCAGGGGATGAAAAACTGTTTTTT.

V usage is TRBV29-1 and J usage is TRBJ1-2; TRBD1 matches at 10 bases. Trimming took 3 bases from V and 2 from J; bases not matched to a gene: 6. The length of the CDR3 is 15 residues. The germline CDR1 and CDR2 sequences are SQVTM and ANQGSEA. This CDR3 is CSVDGDRGENYGYTF. CDR3 bases: TGCAGCGTTGATGGGGACAGGGGTGAAAACTATGGCTACACCTTC.

The chain joins TRBV2 to TRBJ2-3; D not resolved. The V gene's germline CDR1 is SNHLY and CDR2 FYNNEI. V lost 1 base and J lost 4, with 18 bases in between. The length of the CDR3 is 17 residues. The CDR3 protein is CASSEGWAAVNADTQYF. As DNA, the CDR3 is TGTGCCAGCAGTGAAGGGTGGGCGGCGGTGAACGCAGATACGCAGTATTTT. The whole variable domain, remainder taken from reference TRBV2 and TRBJ2-3, is EPEVTQTPSHQVTQMGQEVILRCVPISNHLYFYWYRQILGQKVEFLVSFYNNEISEKSEIFDDQFSVERPDGSNFTLKIRSTKLEDSAMYFCASSEGWAAVNADTQYFGPGTRLTVL.

The chain couples TRBV6-5 to TRBJ2-3; perhaps TRBD1 as D (6 bases). CDR1 is MNHEY and CDR2 is SVGAGI in the germline V gene. The V end was cut by 9 bases, the J end by 4 bases, with 20 bases between. This CDR3 contains 15 residues. This CDR3 reads CASSDQGLVPDTQYF. The CDR3 region has the DNA TGTGCCAGTAGCGACCAGGGGTTGGTCCCAGATACGCAGTATTTT.

The CDR3 DNA reads as TGTGCCAGCAGCCAAGGTGGGAGCACTGAAGCTTTCTTT. This codes for CASSQGGSTEAFF. This chain joins TRBV14 and TRBJ1-1; unclear D gene. This CDR3 comprises 13 residues. Deletions cut 1 base from V and 4 bases from J, with 7 bases between. Germline CDR1 and CDR2: SGHDN and FVKESK.

The genes are TRBV15 and TRBJ2-1; D unclear. V was shortened by 0 bases and J by 9 bases, with 12 bases between the two germline ends. Germline V lookup: CDR1 LNHNV, CDR2 YYDKDF (reference sequence). The CDR3 covers 14 residues. For the CDR3, the DNA is TGTGCCACCAGCAGAGACCTGGAGAGGATTGAGCAGTTCTTC. Its protein product is CATSRDLERIEQFF.

This clone was detected once. A far larger clone is off by one base, so a read error is likely. The V call is TRBV7-8, the J call TRBJ2-7; D is ambiguous. V lost 2 bases to trimming and J lost 3 bases, with 5 bases between them. This CDR3 region has 12 residues. Germline CDR1 and CDR2: SGHVS and FQNEAQ. As DNA, the CDR3 is TGTGCCAGCAGCTTACGGGTCTACGAGCAGTACTTC. It specifies CASSLRVYEQYF.

V usage is TRBV5-1 and J usage is TRBJ2-1; 9 bases map to TRBD2. V trimming: 0 bases; J trimming: 3 bases; junction bases outside the gene matches: 4. This CDR3 has 16 amino acids. Germline lookup yields CDR1 SGHRS and CDR2 YFSETQ. Here the CDR3 DNA reads TGCGCCAGCAGCTTGGAGGCAGCGGGGGGCTACAATGAGCAGTTCTTC. Amino acids: CASSLEAAGGYNEQFF.

The rearrangement uses TRBV7-2 and TRBJ2-3; D gene uncertain. This CDR3 is built from 16 residues. V was clipped by 3 bases and J by 3 bases, with 16 bases between them. Germline V CDR1 and CDR2: SGHTA, FQGNSA. CDR3 nucleotide sequence: TGTGCCAGCAGCTTTATCGGGTGGCGAGCTACAGATACGCAGTATTTT. It codes for CASSFIGWRATDTQYF.

The gene calls are TRBV5-6 and TRBJ1-2; the D gene is possibly TRBD1 (6 bases). The V end was cut by 0 bases, the J end by 2 bases, with 17 bases between. Germline V gene lookup returns CDR1 SGHDT and CDR2 YYEEEE. The CDR3 covers 17 residues. The CDR3 region is CASSLVDSLQLNYGYTF. For the CDR3, the DNA is TGTGCCAGCAGCTTGGTGGACAGTCTACAATTGAACTATGGCTACACCTTC.

J is TRBJ2-1 and V is TRBV13; TRBD1 matches 7 bases. The V gene end was trimmed by 2 bases and the J gene end by 7 bases; junction bases not matched to a gene: 17. The CDR3 consists of 18 residues. CDR1 is PRHDT and CDR2 is FYEKMQ in the germline V gene (reference sequence). The CDR3: CASSLLDPLRQGRNEQFF. The CDR3 DNA follows: TGTGCCAGCAGCTTACTCGACCCCCTCCGACAGGGTAGAAATGAGCAGTTCTTC.

The chain links TRBV15 to TRBJ1-2; TRBD1 matches at 10 bases. CDR1 is LNHNV and CDR2 is YYDKDF in the germline V gene (reference sequence). The length of the CDR3 is 14 residues. J gave up 7 bases and V 1 base, and 3 bases lay outside the gene matches. The CDR3 DNA follows: TGTGCCACCAGCAGAGTAGGGACAGGGGTTGGCTACACCTTC. The encoded protein is CATSRVGTGVGYTF. The entire variable domain, with the rest obtained from reference TRBV15 and TRBJ1-2, is as follows: DAMVIQNPRYQVTQFGKPVTLSCSQTLNHNVMYWYQQKSSQAPKLLFHYYDKDFNNEADTPDNFQSRRPNTSFCFLDIRSPGLGDTAMYLCATSRVGTGVGYTFGSGTRLTVV.

The V call is TRBV27, the J call TRBJ1-2; 7 bases are shared with TRBD1. The V segment lost 8 bases and the J segment 5 bases; nucleotides outside the gene matches: 11. CDR3 length: 14 residues. Germline values: CDR1 MNHEY, CDR2 SMNVEV (reference sequence). In nucleotides, the CDR3 is TGTGCCAGCGGGATCAACAGGGGTGAATATGGCTACACCTTC. Translated: CASGINRGEYGYTF.

This sequence joins TRBV19 and TRBJ1-4; 7 bases fit TRBD1. CDR1 is LNHDA, CDR2 SQIVND, per germline (reference sequence). The trim removed 3 bases at V and 5 bases at J, leaving 6 bases unmatched. The CDR3 length is 15 residues. The CDR3 sequence is CASSILAGGNEKLFF. Here the CDR3 DNA reads TGTGCCAGTAGTATTCTGGCAGGGGGGAATGAAAAACTGTTTTTT. The whole variable domain, filled in from reference TRBV19 and TRBJ1-4, reads DGGITQSPKYLFRKEGQNVTLSCEQNLNHDAMYWYRQDPGQGLRLIYYSQIVNDFQKGDIAEGYSVSREKKESFPLTVTSAQKNPTAFYLCASSILAGGNEKLFFGSGTQLSVL.

This chain connects TRBV27 to TRBJ1-4; a weak D match, TRBD1 (6 bases). This CDR3 has 15 amino acids. The ends were cut back, 5 bases at V and 8 bases at J, with 18 bases in the middle. The V gene's germline CDR1 is MNHEY and CDR2 SMNVEV (reference sequence). The CDR3, as DNA: TGTGCCAGCAGTGGGAGGGGGTTAGTGAGGGAAAAACTGTTTTTT. Protein: CASSGRGLVREKLFF.

The chain is built from TRBV11-1 and TRBJ1-1; D ambiguous. The CDR3 loop spans 13 amino acids. Trimming shortened V by 5 bases and J by 7 bases, and 14 bases separated the two germline ends. The germline CDR1 and CDR2 sequences are SGHAT and FQDESV (reference sequence). CDR3 bases: TGTGCCAGCAGCCCGGAGAGGCTGGGTGAAGCTTTCTTT. Protein product: CASSPERLGEAFF.

CDR3 sequence: CSGTPGGPYNEQFF. DNA for the CDR3: TGCAGCGGAACGCCCGGGGGACCCTACAATGAGCAGTTCTTC. The chain couples TRBV29-1 to TRBJ2-1; possible D gene TRBD2, 6 bases. CDR1 is SQVTM, CDR2 ANQGSEA, per germline. Trimming took off 7 bases at V and 2 bases at J, with 15 bases between the two ends. The CDR3 consists of 14 residues.

The CDR3 nucleotides are TGCGCCAGCAGCTTGGGGCTGGGGAACACTGAAGCTTTCTTT. Translation: CASSLGLGNTEAFF. The chain uses TRBV5-1 and TRBJ1-1; D ambiguous. CDR3 length equals 14 residues. CDR1 SGHRS and CDR2 YFSETQ come from the germline V gene. The V end lost 0 bases, the J end lost 1 base, and 7 bases lay between the germline ends.

This clone is labeled medium-sized. CDR3 loop: CASSLSGTGVLAEAFF. The CDR3 coding sequence is TGTGCCAGCAGCTTATCCGGGACAGGAGTCCTCGCTGAAGCTTTCTTT. V usage is TRBV7-4 and J usage is TRBJ1-1; TRBD1 agrees at 8 bases. V was pared by 2 bases and J by 6 bases, with 11 bases of the junction left unmatched. Looked up from germline, CDR1 is SGHVT and CDR2 is SQSDAQ. The CDR3 is 16 amino acids.

The chain uses TRBV5-1 and TRBJ1-5; TRBD1 is a possible D gene (6 bases). Germline loops: CDR1 SGHRS, CDR2 YFSETQ. The ends were cut back, 0 bases at V and 6 bases at J, with 10 bases in the middle. The CDR3 sequence is 14 residues long. CDR3 region: CASSLGEQGQPQHF. CDR3 bases: TGCGCCAGCAGCTTGGGGGAACAGGGTCAGCCCCAGCATTTT.

The chain has TRBV7-3 and TRBJ2-3; maybe TRBD2 (6 bases). Germline CDR1 reads SGHTA; CDR2 reads FQGTGA. This CDR3 has 16 residues. V was trimmed by 5 bases and J by 2 bases, leaving 17 bases between them. The CDR3 spells CASSPIGGADTDTQYF. The CDR3 coding sequence is TGTGCCAGCAGCCCAATCGGCGGGGCCGACACAGATACGCAGTATTTT.

This chain connects TRBV11-2 to TRBJ2-1; 10 nucleotides line up with TRBD2. With V trimmed by 5 bases and J by 10 bases, 11 bases remained unmatched. The V gene's germline CDR1 is SGHAT and CDR2 FQNNGV. The CDR3 has 15 amino acids. CDR3 loop: CASSQSSGGAWEQFF. The CDR3 nucleotides read TGTGCCAGCAGCCAGTCCAGCGGGGGGGCTTGGGAGCAGTTCTTC.